The next 14 T cell receptor beta chains were all read from a single sample in a study of early T cells in non-severe SARS-CoV-2 infection. TCRdb recomputed calls from the 5' RACE reads with MiXCR, one row per CDR3 protein. Among about 64,000 distinct CDR3 sequences listed, just over 20% were seen once. The source material was whole blood, sampled at baseline. These receptor sequences come from an adult who was a healthcare worker with PCR-confirmed SARS-CoV-2 infection or an uninfected control (not recorded which).

This clonotype was detected many times. The CDR3 sequence: CSARRGSYEQYF. The CDR3 DNA follows: TGCAGTGCTAGGCGCGGCAGCTACGAGCAGTACTTC. The rearrangement links TRBV20-1 to TRBJ2-7; no firm D call. V lost 3 bases, J lost 3 bases, and 9 bases lay in between. CDR1 and CDR2 (germline): DFQATT, SNEGSKA (reference sequence). The CDR3 contains 12 residues.

The chain has TRBV19 and TRBJ1-5; D remains unclear. The CDR3 contains 13 residues. The germline V and J ends were trimmed by 5 bases and 4 bases, with 9 bases remaining between them. Germline-derived CDR1 and CDR2 are LNHDA and SQIVND (reference sequence). DNA for the CDR3: TGTGCCAGTAGTTCGGCAACTAATCAGCCCCAGCATTTT. Translated: CASSSATNQPQHF.

This chain uses TRBV19 with TRBJ2-1; the match to TRBD2 covers 9 bases. Per the germline V gene, CDR1 is LNHDA and CDR2 is SQIVND (reference sequence). This CDR3 has 16 amino acids. The junction had 11 bases not matched to a gene; V was cut back by 4 bases and J by 7 bases. As DNA, the CDR3 is TGTGCCAGTAGTAGGGCTCCCCTAGCGGGGTTAAATGAGCAGTTCTTC. This translates into CASSRAPLAGLNEQFF.

This clonotype showed up just a few times. This chain uses TRBV29-1 with TRBJ1-1; TRBD1 matches 10 bases. Germline assignment: CDR1 SQVTM and CDR2 ANQGSEA. V shed 4 bases, J shed 5 bases, and the junction held 1 base outside the gene matches. This CDR3 is built from 12 residues. CDR3 bases: TGCAGCGTTGGGACAGGGGGAACTGAAGCTTTCTTT. Translating it yields CSVGTGGTEAFF.

DNA of the CDR3: TGTGCCAGCAGCCAAGGGGGTTCCAGGGTGGGAAAACTGTTTTTT. Translating it yields CASSQGGSRVGKLFF. This chain joins TRBV3-1 and TRBJ1-4, with a possible D match to TRBD1 (5 bases). Germline CDR1 and CDR2: LGHDT and YNNKEL (reference sequence). The CDR3 is 15 residues long. The ends were cut back, 1 base at V and 10 bases at J, with 16 bases in the middle.

The chain combines TRBV2 with TRBJ2-3; 9 positions match TRBD2. The V and J ends lost 5 bases and 4 bases, in that order; junction bases with no gene match: 7. The CDR3 has 15 amino acids. Germline assignment: CDR1 SNHLY and CDR2 FYNNEI. CDR3 loop: CASSRLAGKADTQYF. The CDR3 nucleotides read TGTGCCAGCAGTCGGCTAGCGGGGAAGGCAGATACGCAGTATTTT.

The chain recombines TRBV30 with TRBJ1-1; D uncertain. The CDR3 has 13 residues. CDR1 GTSNPN and CDR2 SVGIG come from the germline V gene (reference sequence). V was clipped by 2 bases and J by 0 bases, with 7 bases between them. The DNA of the CDR3 is TGTGCCTGGAGTCAACAGTTGAACACTGAAGCTTTCTTT. Residues: CAWSQQLNTEAFF.

This clonotype was seen repeatedly, ten times or more. The V call is TRBV5-1, the J call TRBJ2-7, with D tentatively TRBD2 (5 bases). V dropped 0 bases and J dropped 5 bases, with 21 bases sitting between them. Germline lookup yields CDR1 SGHRS and CDR2 YFSETQ. The CDR3 loop spans 17 amino acids. The CDR3 DNA sequence: TGCGCCAGCAGCTTGGTATCGATGAGCGGCGGTACGGACGAGCAGTACTTC. This translates into CASSLVSMSGGTDEQYF.

This clonotype was counted once. The V gene is TRBV16, the J gene TRBJ1-2, with TRBD1 as a possible D gene (6 bases). CDR1 and CDR2 from the germline V gene are KGHSY and FQNENV. The CDR3 spans 13 residues. Trimming removed 2 bases at V and 6 bases at J, with 10 bases between. The DNA of the CDR3 is TGTGCCAGCAGCCAAAGCAGGGGCGATGGCTACACCTTC. Its protein is CASSQSRGDGYTF.

The chain is built from TRBV11-2 and TRBJ2-5, with a tentative D call TRBD2 (5 bases). CDR1 SGHAT and CDR2 FQNNGV come from the germline V gene. V gave up 4 bases and J gave up 5 bases, with 8 bases separating them. The CDR3 sequence is 12 residues long. The CDR3 sequence is CASSSGVETQYF. The CDR3 nucleotides read TGTGCCAGCAGCTCCGGGGTGGAGACCCAGTACTTC.

As regards this clonotype: The junction differs from germline at one of its ends, possibly a read error. The rearrangement uses TRBV5-1 and TRBJ1-3, with TRBD1 matching 10 bases. Germline V gene sequence: CDR1 SGHRS, CDR2 YFSETQ. The CDR3 loop spans 15 amino acids. The CDR3 sequence is CAGSLGTGAGNTIYF. CDR3 sequence (DNA): TGCGCCGGCAGCCTAGGGACAGGGGCTGGAAACACCATATATTTT.

The chain is built from TRBV5-1 and TRBJ2-7; TRBD1 might be the D (6 bases). Germline CDR1 SGHRS, CDR2 YFSETQ. This CDR3 is built from 14 residues. V was shortened by 4 bases and J by 2 bases, with 13 bases between the two germline ends. The CDR3 bases are TGCGCCAGCAGCCTTACCACAGGGCCCTACGAGCAGTACTTC. Amino acid sequence: CASSLTTGPYEQYF.

The chain combines TRBV5-1 with TRBJ2-2, with D tentatively TRBD2 (6 bases). The CDR3 runs to 17 residues. Trimming took 0 bases from V and 1 from J, leaving 13 bases between them. Germline values: CDR1 SGHRS, CDR2 YFSETQ. This chain's CDR3 is CASSLAGSGQNTGELFF. The CDR3 DNA is TGCGCCAGCAGCTTGGCCGGGAGCGGACAGAACACCGGGGAGCTGTTTTTT. The whole variable domain, remainder taken from reference TRBV5-1 and TRBJ2-2, is KAGVTQTPRYLIKTRGQQVTLSCSPISGHRSVSWYQQTPGQGLQFLFEYFSETQRNKGNFPGRFSGRQFSNSRSEMNVSTLELGDSALYLCASSLAGSGQNTGELFFGEGSRLTVL.

The chain couples TRBV21-1 to TRBJ2-3; the table's D gene call, TRBD1, was not cross checked with the DNA. TRBV21-1 is designated a pseudogene. The CDR3 totals 15 residues. In DNA form, the CDR3 reads TGTGCCAGCAGCCGCCCCGGGGGGGCCACAGATACGCAGTATTTT. Encoded protein: CASSRPGGATDTQYF.